These T cell receptor beta chains were read from a single sample in a study of blood T cell repertoires in COVID-19. The repertoire was sequenced with immunoSEQ multiplex PCR; TCRdb's copy has only in-frame clones and lacks some. The top ten clones hold around 2% of a sample with about 120,000 clones, almost 70% of them seen once. Material: peripheral blood. The receptor set was obtained from a woman in her 70s with acute or convalescent COVID-19. Both conserved end residues are part of each CDR3. D genes are given only for firm matches. Some rows have no size entry. The others give once, few or many, or a class for an expanded clone.

j_gene | abundance | v_gene | d_gene | CDR3aa | CDR3nt
TRBJ1-2 | - | TRBV19 | TRBD1 | CASSPDRAYGYTF | TGTGCCAGTAGCCCCGACAGGGCCTATGGCTACACCTTC
TRBJ2-3 | - | TRBV19 | - | CASRWQGRLTDTQYF | TGTGCCAGCCGTTGGCAGGGGCGACTCACGGATACGCAGTATTTT
TRBJ2-3 | - | TRBV29-1 | TRBD1 | CSDRTGGMNTQYF | TGCAGCGATAGGACAGGGGGCATGAATACGCAGTATTTT
TRBJ1-2 | many | TRBV6-5 | TRBD1 | CAIGTGWDGYTF | TGTGCCATCGGGACAGGGTGGGATGGCTACACCTTC
TRBJ1-1 | - | TRBV2 | TRBD1 | CASKQGGTEAFF | TGTGCCAGCAAACAGGGGGGCACTGAAGCTTTCTTT
TRBJ2-3 | - | TRBV9 | - | CASSALATDTQYF | TGTGCCAGCAGCGCCCTAGCGACAGATACGCAGTATTTT
TRBJ2-2 | - | TRBV3-1/TRBV3-2 | - | CASSHRVGVTGELFF | TGTGCCAGCAGCCACAGGGTAGGAGTGACCGGGGAGCTGTTTTTT
TRBJ2-7 | - | TRBV6-1 | TRBD2 | CASSVPEGWRGSYEQYF | TGTGCCAGCAGTGTCCCTGAAGGGTGGCGGGGGTCCTACGAGCAGTACTTC
TRBJ2-3 | - | TRBV15 | - | CATSRGRRAADTQYF | TGTGCCACCAGCAGAGGGCGGAGGGCAGCAGATACGCAGTATTTT
TRBJ2-7 | many | TRBV6-2/TRBV6-3 | - | CASSYSPGWDEQYF | TGTGCCAGCAGTTACTCTCCAGGGTGGGACGAGCAGTACTTC
TRBJ2-7 | - | TRBV29-1 | TRBD1 | CSVPGQGSYEQYF | TGCAGCGTACCCGGACAGGGTTCCTACGAGCAGTACTTC
TRBJ2-3 | - | TRBV10-1 | TRBD2 | CASSEWGTSGVYF | TGCGCCAGCAGTGAGTGGGGGACTAGCGGGGTGTATTTT
TRBJ2-7 | - | TRBV28 | TRBD1 | CASRDRGQDEQYF | TGTGCCAGCCGCGACAGGGGGCAAGACGAGCAGTACTTC
TRBJ2-1 | - | TRBV2 | TRBD2 | CASRLSGPYNEQFF | TGTGCCAGCAGACTTAGCGGGCCCTACAATGAGCAGTTCTTC
TRBJ2-2 | - | TRBV28 | TRBD2 | CASMRLAGVGELFF | TGTGCCAGCATGAGGCTAGCGGGAGTAGGGGAGCTGTTTTTT
TRBJ2-5 | - | TRBV5-1 | - | CASSPGRGGQETQYF | TGCGCCAGCAGCCCGGGGAGGGGGGGCCAAGAGACCCAGTACTTC
TRBJ1-1 | - | TRBV6-5 | TRBD1 | CASSPTGSGNTEAFF | TGTGCCAGCAGTCCGACAGGGTCAGGGAACACTGAAGCTTTCTTT